The clone carrying this T cell receptor beta chain has only a few counts. PCR was performed using 60 Vbeta and 13 Jbeta primers. The protocol was immunoSEQ multiplex PCR, while the TCRdb copy is restricted to in-frame clones and leaves out a portion. The sample consists of 120,000 to 150,000 clones, about 72% of them appearing once. This entry is derived from a study of cytomegalovirus exposure and HLA in healthy donors. Study at large: Membership in the Caucasian-associated ancestry cluster was found for approximately 85% of 350 to 450 genotyped donors.

This CDR3 has 14 amino acids. The V end was cut by 4 bases, the J end by 0 bases, with 10 bases between. Germline CDR1 SGHAT, CDR2 FQDESV (reference sequence). V gene TRBV11-1 combines with J gene TRBJ2-7, with D hard to call. This clonotype was sampled from a man in his sixties in good health and CMV-seronegative. What was sequenced was PBMCs. The CDR3 reads CASSYRPSSYEQYF. The CDR3 nucleotides read TGTGCCAGCAGCTACCGGCCTAGCTCCTACGAGCAGTACTTC.